This record looks at one T cell receptor (beta chain) sequence and its context. With 7 bases removed from V and 10 bases from J, the gap between germline ends came to 14 bases. The CDR3 spans 13 residues. Germline V lookup: CDR1 MNHNS, CDR2 SASEGT. This table comes from immunoSEQ multiplex PCR, and its TCRdb copy is limited to in-frame clones, with some not included. The data show 45,000 or so clones, roughly 90% seen once. This specimen comes from a study of OX40 agonist ivuxolimab in advanced cancers. Here the sequenced sample was CD4+ or CD8+ T cells sorted from blood, taken in a trial of the OX40 agonist ivuxolimab. The V gene is TRBV6-1, the J gene TRBJ1-6; D may be TRBD1 (6 bases). This receptor was taken from an adult with an advanced solid tumor such as melanoma, head and neck, liver or kidney cancer. This chain's CDR3 is CASTQGFKSPLHF. DNA for the CDR3: TGTGCCAGCACTCAGGGGTTCAAGTCACCCCTCCACTTT.